The rows below give T cell receptor beta chains drawn from one sample of a study of cytomegalovirus exposure and HLA in healthy donors. Using immunoSEQ multiplex PCR, the repertoire was profiled, and TCRdb retains in-frame clones only, with some absent. The sample lists about 170,000 clones; around 68% were seen once. The sample taken for sequencing was PBMCs. These receptors all come from a man aged 35-49 years in good health and CMV-seronegative. Each CDR3 is given with its conserved first and last residue. The order of the fields is J gene, clone size, V gene, D gene, CDR3 protein, CDR3 DNA. A D gene is named only where the DNA matches it firmly. Clone size is given for some rows only: seen once, a few or many times, or a class if the clone is expanded.

>TRBJ2-3|few|TRBV11-3|-
CASSPGDSTDTQYF
TGTGCCAGCAGCCCGGGGGACAGCACAGATACGCAGTATTTT
>TRBJ1-2|few|TRBV18|-
CASFPSTGGNYGYTF
TGTGCCAGCTTCCCCTCGACGGGAGGGAACTATGGCTACACCTTC
>TRBJ1-2|-|TRBV21-1|-
CASSKASTRLYGYTF
TGTGCCAGCAGCAAAGCGTCGACACGGCTCTATGGCTACACCTTC
>TRBJ2-6|-|TRBV28|-
CASRQGSGANVLTF
TGTGCCAGCAGACAGGGCTCTGGGGCCAACGTCCTGACTTTC
>TRBJ2-5|-|TRBV7-2|-
CASSFGQETQYF
TGTGCCAGCAGCTTCGGCCAAGAGACCCAGTACTTC
>TRBJ1-6|few|TRBV7-8|-
CASSLAANSPLHF
TGTGCCAGCAGCTTAGCGGCTAATTCACCCCTCCACTTT
>TRBJ2-6|-|TRBV28|-
CASSLWASSGANVLTF
TGTGCCAGCAGCCTTTGGGCGAGCTCTGGGGCCAACGTCCTGACTTTC
>TRBJ2-7|-|TRBV29-1|-
CSVSGGGSYEQYF
TGCAGCGTTTCGGGGGGCGGCTCCTACGAGCAGTACTTC
>TRBJ2-4|once|TRBV4-3|-
CAGSQDSGLAKNIQYF
TGCGCCGGCAGCCAAGATTCAGGGTTAGCCAAAAACATTCAGTACTTC
>TRBJ1-2|-|TRBV7-9|-
CASRPPYNYGYTF
TGTGCCAGCAGACCCCCCTACAACTATGGCTACACCTTC
>TRBJ2-6|-|TRBV5-8|TRBD1
CASSLRTGSFAGANVLTF
TGTGCCAGCAGCCTCAGGACAGGGTCGTTCGCTGGGGCCAACGTCCTGACTTTC
>TRBJ2-2|-|TRBV11-3|TRBD2
CASSLTAGTGELFF
TGTGCCAGCAGCTTGACAGCGGGAACCGGGGAGCTGTTTTTT
>TRBJ2-2|-|TRBV9|-
CASSVRLANTGELFF
TGTGCCAGCAGCGTACGTCTCGCGAACACCGGGGAGCTGTTTTTT
>TRBJ2-3|-|TRBV29-1|TRBD2
CSVEVPLMSREVGQYF
TGCAGCGTTGAAGTCCCATTGATGAGTCGGGAGGTCGGGCAGTATTTT
>TRBJ2-7|-|TRBV7-7|TRBD2
CASSSQRENTYEQYF
TGTGCTAGCAGCTCCCAGCGGGAGAATACCTACGAGCAGTACTTC
>TRBJ2-7|-|TRBV7-2|TRBD1
CASSRQGADEQYF
TGTGCCAGCAGCCGACAGGGGGCAGACGAGCAGTACTTC
>TRBJ1-2|-|TRBV7-9|-
CASSDGSDGYTF
TGTGCCAGCAGCGACGGGTCGGATGGCTACACCTTC
>TRBJ2-5|-|TRBV6-1|-
CASSQDFQETQYF
TGTGCCAGCAGCCAGGACTTCCAAGAGACCCAGTACTTC
>TRBJ1-6|-|TRBV30|-
CAWSSGQSSSPLHF
TGTGCCTGGAGTTCAGGACAGTCCAGTTCACCCCTCCACTTT
>TRBJ2-3|-|TRBV4-2|-
CASSQEGPDTQYF
TGTGCCAGCAGCCAAGAGGGCCCCGATACGCAGTATTTT
>TRBJ1-5|few|TRBV6-1|-
CASTKNRAGQPQHF
TGTGCCAGCACCAAGAACAGGGCCGGTCAGCCCCAGCATTTT
>TRBJ2-3|few|TRBV6-1|-
CASSRRAGTDTQYF
TGTGCCAGCAGTCGGCGGGCGGGCACAGATACGCAGTATTTT
>TRBJ2-2|-|TRBV7-9|-
CSRPNSGVNTGELFF
TGTTCCCGACCAAATTCGGGGGTCAACACCGGGGAGCTGTTTTTT
>TRBJ2-1|-|TRBV6-4|TRBD2
CASSDSASGGGEQFF
TGTGCCAGCAGTGACTCGGCTAGCGGGGGTGGTGAGCAGTTCTTC
>TRBJ2-1|few|TRBV28|TRBD1
CASTWGDRVSNEQFF
TGTGCCAGCACCTGGGGGGACAGGGTATCCAATGAGCAGTTCTTC
>TRBJ1-1|-|TRBV5-1|-
CASSSRTENTEAFF
TGCGCCAGCAGCTCCAGGACAGAGAACACTGAAGCTTTCTTT
>TRBJ2-1|-|TRBV6-4|-
CASSEHISSYNEQFF
TGTGCCAGCAGTGAGCACATCAGCTCCTACAATGAGCAGTTCTTC